The 25 T cell receptor beta chains in this list originate from one sample, sequenced in a study of CD8 T cells in ankylosing spondylitis. TCRdb re-called the 5' RACE reads through MiXCR, storing one row per CDR3 protein. The table has under 150,000 distinct CDR3 sequences, roughly an eighth seen once. The sample taken for sequencing was blood, either unsorted or a sorted T cell fraction (not recorded which). Every receptor here comes from a female donor with ankylosing spondylitis or in good health (not recorded which).

The chain is built from TRBV5-6 and TRBJ2-7; 9 bases match TRBD1. Germline V gives CDR1 SGHDT, CDR2 YYEEEE. V lost 0 bases, J lost 4 bases, and 8 bases stayed unmatched. The CDR3 sequence is 16 residues long. CDR3 DNA sequence: TGTGCCAGCAGCTTGGTATGGACAGGGGAGGGGTACGAGCAGTACTTC. It yields the protein CASSLVWTGEGYEQYF. Variable domain in full (rest from reference TRBV5-6 and TRBJ2-7): DAGVTQSPTHLIKTRGQQVTLRCSPKSGHDTVSWYQQALGQGPQFIFQYYEEEERQRGNFPDRFSGHQFPNYSSELNVNALLLGDSALYLCASSLVWTGEGYEQYFGPGTRLTVT.

Ten or more counts support this clonotype. The CDR3 is CASSPGTGDGTGELFF. The DNA for the CDR3 is TGCGCCAGCAGCCCCGGGACAGGGGATGGTACCGGGGAGCTGTTTTTT. The chain employs TRBV5-1 and TRBJ2-2; TRBD1 matches at 10 bases. The germline gives CDR1 SGHRS, CDR2 YFSETQ. V gave up 4 bases and J gave up 5 bases; unmatched junction bases: 8. There are 16 residues in the CDR3.

Comments on this clonotype: This may be a read error: a much more frequent sequence differs by one nucleotide. The V and J genes are TRBV10-3 and TRBJ2-7; possible D gene TRBD1, 5 bases. V lost 4 bases and J lost 6, with 19 bases in between. CDR1 and CDR2 (germline): ENHRY, SYGVKD. This CDR3 spans 15 amino acids. CDR3 loop: CAISGWGLTELEQYF. The CDR3 DNA reads TGTGCCATCAGTGGGTGGGGCCTGACAGAACTCGAGCAGTACTTC.

This clonotype has a count of ten or more. The chain is built from TRBV28 and TRBJ2-7; TRBD1 agrees at 7 bases. This CDR3 spans 16 amino acids. V lost 1 base and J lost 3; bases outside the gene matches: 9. Germline CDR1 reads MDHEN; CDR2 reads SYDVKM. The CDR3 DNA sequence: TGTGCCAGCAGTTTATCCTATGACAGGGATGACTACGAGCAGTACTTC. Its translation: CASSLSYDRDDYEQYF.

This clonotype showed up just a few times. The chain carries TRBV7-8 and TRBJ1-6, with 10 bases aligning to TRBD1. V dropped 4 bases and J dropped 8; count of bases not matched to a gene: 11. CDR3 size: 17 residues. The germline CDR1 and CDR2 sequences are SGHVS and FQNEAQ. The CDR3 here is CASSSQPGQGLYSPLHF. The CDR3 DNA reads TGTGCCAGCAGCTCTCAACCGGGACAGGGGTTATATTCACCCCTCCACTTT.

This clonotype was counted many times. This chain uses TRBV5-1 with TRBJ2-3, with 7 bases aligning to TRBD1. Looked up from germline, CDR1 is SGHRS and CDR2 is YFSETQ. With V trimmed by 5 bases and J by 1 base, 4 bases remained unmatched. This CDR3 region has 14 residues. The CDR3 region is CASSEGGGTDTQYF. The CDR3 DNA is TGCGCCAGCAGTGAAGGGGGCGGCACAGATACGCAGTATTTT.

Of note for this clonotype: A single base separates this from a much larger clone, so it may be a read error. J is TRBJ2-1 and V is TRBV4-1; TRBD2 matches at 8 bases. The CDR3 loop spans 16 amino acids. Looked up from germline, CDR1 is MGHRA and CDR2 is YSYEKL. CDR3 sequence reads: CASSQASGTRGGEQLF. The CDR3 coding sequence is TGCGCCAGCAGCCAAGCGTCCGGGACTAGGGGGGGTGAGCAGCTCTTC.

This clonotype showed up many times. The chain recombines TRBV20-1 with TRBJ2-1; TRBD2 matches at 11 bases. Germline values: CDR1 DFQATT, CDR2 SNEGSKA (reference sequence). J lost 7 bases, V lost 3 bases, and 14 bases had no gene match. CDR3 size: 17 residues. The CDR3: CSASILAGDGARNEQFF. The CDR3 nucleotides are TGCAGTGCTAGTATACTAGCGGGGGATGGTGCGAGAAATGAGCAGTTCTTC.

The chain has TRBV5-6 and TRBJ1-1, with 10 bases aligning to TRBD1. The germline V gene encodes CDR1 SGHDT and CDR2 YYEEEE. The CDR3 extends over 16 amino acids. V trimming: 4 bases; J trimming: 0 bases; junction bases outside the gene matches: 6. The CDR3, as DNA: TGTGCCAGCAGCAGAGGGACAGGGGTAATGAACACTGAAGCTTTCTTT. Residues: CASSRGTGVMNTEAFF.

V and J are TRBV25-1 and TRBJ1-1, with D possibly being TRBD1 (6 bases). The CDR3 runs 13 residues. CDR1 is MGHDK and CDR2 is SYGVNS in the germline V gene. Trimming took off 6 bases at V and 6 bases at J, with 14 bases between the two ends. The CDR3 DNA reads TGTGCCAGCAGGGATACAGGGTTTCCTGAAGCTTTCTTT. Translated, it gives CASRDTGFPEAFF.

This clonotype was recorded at least ten times. This chain links TRBV6-5 with TRBJ1-5, with D unresolved. CDR1 and CDR2 (germline): MNHEY, SVGAGI. The CDR3 sequence is 15 residues long. The ends were cut back, 0 bases at V and 0 bases at J, with 6 bases in the middle. CDR3 nucleotide sequence: TGTGCCAGCAGTTACTCGGCCAATAGCAATCAGCCCCAGCATTTT. Its translation is CASSYSANSNQPQHF.

This clonotype was seen many times. This rearrangement joins TRBV24-1 to TRBJ1-1; D remains ambiguous. Trimming cost V 3 bases and J 10 bases, with 11 bases left between them. This CDR3 has 12 residues. Germline V lookup: CDR1 KGHDR, CDR2 SFDVKD. CDR3 protein: CATSDPAAGAFF. The CDR3 region has the DNA TGTGCCACCAGTGATCCCGCGGCCGGAGCTTTCTTT.

The table lists this clonotype with a few counts. CDR3 protein: CASSRGGFWSYNEQFF. CDR3 bases: TGTGCCAGTAGTAGGGGGGGCTTTTGGTCCTACAATGAGCAGTTCTTC. The gene calls are TRBV19 and TRBJ2-1, with D perhaps TRBD2 (7 bases). Germline CDR1 is LNHDA and CDR2 is SQIVND (reference sequence). V was clipped by 4 bases and J by 1 base, with 14 bases between them. The CDR3 runs to 16 residues.

This clonotype was counted many times. The chain recombines TRBV12-3 or TRBV12-4 with TRBJ2-3; D call uncertain. This CDR3 has 13 amino acids. The V and J ends lost 3 bases and 5 bases respectively, with 9 bases between them. As DNA, the CDR3 is TGTGCCAGCAGTTTTGGGGTGGAAGATACGCAGTATTTT. Residues: CASSFGVEDTQYF.

This clonotype was recorded at least ten times. The rearrangement joins TRBV7-8 to TRBJ1-5, with D tentatively TRBD1 (6 bases). CDR1 is SGHVS and CDR2 is FQNEAQ in the germline V gene. This CDR3 is 16 amino acids long. V was trimmed by 5 bases and J by 4 bases, leaving 18 bases between them. For the CDR3, the DNA is TGTGCCAGCAGCCCTCGGGGGGGGACATTAAATCAGCCCCAGCATTTT. It encodes CASSPRGGTLNQPQHF.

This clonotype was counted many times. This chain links TRBV5-1 with TRBJ2-3, with 11 positions matching TRBD2. The CDR3 is 15 residues long. J lost 2 bases, V lost 5 bases, and 4 bases had no gene match. The V gene's germline CDR1 is SGHRS and CDR2 YFSETQ. The CDR3 bases are TGCGCCAGCAGACTACTAGCGGGAGTCACAGATACGCAGTATTTT. This encodes CASRLLAGVTDTQYF.

This clonotype has at least ten counts. The chain couples TRBV9 to TRBJ1-2; D call uncertain. The ends were cut back, 0 bases at V and 4 bases at J, with 10 bases in the middle. Germline CDR1 reads SGDLS; CDR2 reads YYNGEE. The length of the CDR3 is 14 residues. The CDR3 sequence: CASSVVTGGYGYTF. CDR3 nucleotides: TGTGCCAGCAGCGTAGTAACCGGCGGCTATGGCTACACCTTC.

This clonotype was seen ten or more times. This sequence joins TRBV20-1 and TRBJ2-1; possibly TRBD2 for D (6 bases). Germline assignment: CDR1 DFQATT and CDR2 SNEGSKA (reference sequence). The CDR3 loop spans 14 amino acids. Trimming took off 0 bases at V and 5 bases at J, with 11 bases between the two ends. The CDR3 is CSARDPREDNEQFF. Written as DNA, the CDR3 is TGCAGTGCTAGAGATCCGCGGGAAGACAATGAGCAGTTCTTC.

The V call is TRBV19, the J call TRBJ2-1, with D perhaps matching TRBD1 (6 bases). Trimming pared 5 bases from V and 8 bases from J, leaving 16 bases between. There are 14 residues in the CDR3. Germline V lookup: CDR1 LNHDA, CDR2 SQIVND (reference sequence). CDR3 sequence (DNA): TGTGCCAGTAGTCCCCGACAGGTGAGGGATGAGCAGTTCTTC. Protein sequence: CASSPRQVRDEQFF. The complete variable domain, with remaining parts taken from reference TRBV19 and TRBJ2-1, reads DGGITQSPKYLFRKEGQNVTLSCEQNLNHDAMYWYRQDPGQGLRLIYYSQIVNDFQKGDIAEGYSVSREKKESFPLTVTSAQKNPTAFYLCASSPRQVRDEQFFGPGTRLTVL.

In its sample, this clonotype was seen many times. The chain links TRBV7-9 to TRBJ1-1; 8 bases map to TRBD1. CDR3 size: 14 residues. In germline, CDR1 is SEHNR, CDR2 FQNEAQ (reference sequence). Trimming removed 6 bases from V and 4 bases from J; junction bases left unmatched: 7. The CDR3 here is CASRTGQGGTEAFF. CDR3 DNA sequence: TGTGCCAGCAGAACCGGACAGGGAGGCACTGAAGCTTTCTTT.

This clonotype was counted only a few times. A read error may produce the germline difference seen at one junction end. This chain connects TRBV20-1 to TRBJ1-5; maybe TRBD1 (6 bases). The germline CDR1 and CDR2 sequences are DFQATT and SNEGSKA (reference sequence). This CDR3 has 14 amino acids. CDR3 DNA: TGTCTTCTCGGGGGGGGGCGAGGCAATCAGCCCCAGCATTTT. Amino acid sequence: CLLGGGRGNQPQHF.

There are many counts of this clonotype. J is TRBJ2-7 and V is TRBV30, with a possible D match to TRBD2 (5 bases). V was shortened by 6 bases and J by 3 bases, with 9 bases between the two germline ends. The CDR3 totals 11 residues. CDR1 is GTSNPN and CDR2 is SVGIG in the germline V gene (reference sequence). Here the CDR3 DNA reads TGTGCCTGCGGGGAAAACTACGAGCAGTACTTC. It translates to CACGENYEQYF.

At least ten counts were recorded for this clonotype. V gene TRBV3-1 combines with J gene TRBJ2-2; 9 nucleotides align to TRBD1. The V gene end was trimmed by 2 bases and the J gene end by 6 bases; junction bases not matched to a gene: 4. This CDR3 comprises 15 residues. CDR1 is LGHDT and CDR2 is YNNKEL in the germline V gene (reference sequence). DNA of the CDR3: TGTGCCAGCAGCCAAATCGGGACAGGGTCCGGGGAGCTGTTTTTT. Protein: CASSQIGTGSGELFF.

This chain uses TRBV20-1 with TRBJ2-7; possible D gene TRBD1, 5 bases. The V end was cut by 2 bases, the J end by 2 bases, with 10 bases between. The CDR3 sequence is 13 residues long. Germline V gene data show CDR1 as DFQATT and CDR2 as SNEGSKA (reference sequence). The CDR3 DNA is TGCAGTGCTAGAAGGACACCAACCTACGAGCAGTACTTC. This encodes CSARRTPTYEQYF.

The chain is built from TRBV29-1 and TRBJ2-5; TRBD2 aligns across 10 bases. The germline V gene encodes CDR1 SQVTM and CDR2 ANQGSEA. This CDR3 spans 15 amino acids. V dropped 1 base and J dropped 5; count of bases not matched to a gene: 7. The CDR3, as DNA: TGCAGCGTTGAAGTGGCGGGGACTAGCGTCGAGACCCAGTACTTC. Its translation: CSVEVAGTSVETQYF.